This TCR beta chain originates from a study of T cells in Graves' hyperthyroidism and ophthalmopathy. About the research overall: Peripheral blood was drawn at first diagnosis, prior to all treatment.

Overall study findings and caveats: The model identified upcoming ophthalmopathy a median 6.5 months ahead of onset.

This sample holds PBMCs from roughly 10 ml fresh peripheral blood. Amplified regions were TCR beta CDR3 sequences from RNA transcripts. The TCR CDR3 first-round RT-PCR relied on the HTBI primer set. TCRdb reanalysed the multiplex PCR reads using MiXCR and keeps one entry per CDR3 protein. Altogether roughly 240,000 distinct CDR3 sequences are present, almost 25% being singletons, with the ten largest covering 35% to 40%. CDR3 length: 14 residues. Per the germline V gene, CDR1 is MGHDK and CDR2 is SYGVNS. The V end was cut by 4 bases, the J end by 7 bases, with 11 bases between. This clonotype was recorded many times. Its antigen is currently unknown.

The source material was blood. The V and J genes are TRBV25-1 and TRBJ1-6, with D maybe TRBD1 (6 bases). This TCR was sampled from a woman in her thirties or forties with Graves' ophthalmopathy. As DNA, the CDR3 is TGTGCCAGCAGTGGACGAACAGGGAATTCACCCCTCCACTTT. Protein sequence: CASSGRTGNSPLHF.